A selection of T cell receptor beta chains follows, all from one sample in a study of T cell responses to AZD1222 COVID-19 vaccine. Sequenced by immunoSEQ multiplex PCR; TCRdb stores in-frame clones only, minus some. Among around 140,000 clones listed, around 90% were seen once. The sample here was peripheral blood, taken on day 0 of AZD1222 vaccination. The receptors were sampled from an adult in good health. CDR3s include the opening cysteine and the closing phenylalanine or tryptophan. Each record gives: J gene, clone size, D gene, V gene, CDR3 DNA, CDR3 protein. The D gene is left open where the match is weak. Expanded clones are given a class, and other clones once, few, many or no size at all.

TRBJ1-2	-	-	TRBV2	TGTGCCAGCAGTGCGCGCGGGACCAGTGCCTATGGCTACACCTTC	CASSARGTSAYGYTF
TRBJ2-5	-	-	TRBV10-3	TGTGCCATCAGGGAGCAGGGAAAAGAGACCCAGTACTTC	CAIREQGKETQYF
TRBJ1-1	-	-	TRBV11-2	TGTGCCAGCAGCCATGGGGGTTGGGGGGTCCGGAACACTGAAGCTTTCTTT	CASSHGGWGVRNTEAFF
TRBJ1-3	-	-	TRBV2	TGTGCCAGCAGTGAAACAGGGATCCCTGGAAACACCATATATTTT	CASSETGIPGNTIYF
TRBJ2-3	-	-	TRBV6-4	TGTGCCAGCAGCCCGTCCGACGGCCAGACAGATACGCAGTATTTT	CASSPSDGQTDTQYF
TRBJ2-2	-	-	TRBV7-9	TGTGCCAGCAGCCCCCCAGGAACCGGGGAGCTGTTTTTT	CASSPPGTGELFF
TRBJ2-1	-	-	TRBV5-3	TGTGCCAGAAGCTTGGGTACCGGGAGCCCGTACAATGAGCAGTTCTTC	CARSLGTGSPYNEQFF
TRBJ2-4	-	-	TRBV11-2	TGTGCCAGCAGGAGTCTAGCCAAAAACATTCAGTACTTC	CASRSLAKNIQYF
TRBJ1-1	-	-	TRBV29-1	TGCAGCGTCGTGCCGCGGGGGGGGTACACTGAAGCTTTCTTT	CSVVPRGGYTEAFF
TRBJ1-5	-	-	TRBV7-2	TGTGCCAGCAGCTTTATGAGGGATCAGCCCCAGCATTTT	CASSFMRDQPQHF
TRBJ2-3	once	TRBD2	TRBV20-1	TGCAGTGCTAGTCCGACTAGCGGGATGGCGGGAGATACGCAGTATTTT	CSASPTSGMAGDTQYF
TRBJ2-1	once	TRBD1	TRBV25-1	TGTGCCAGCAGTGAATTCGGGCAGGGGGCGAATGAGCAGTTCTTC	CASSEFGQGANEQFF
TRBJ2-1	-	TRBD1	TRBV6-5	TGTGCCAGCAGTCGCGGGACAGGGGGCTTTGAGCAGTTCTTC	CASSRGTGGFEQFF
TRBJ1-2	-	-	TRBV5-6	TGTGCCAGCAGCCTGCTGACACGGGTCACCCCTAACTATGGCTACACCTTC	CASSLLTRVTPNYGYTF
TRBJ1-1	-	-	TRBV3-1/TRBV3-2	TGTGCCAGCAGCCAAGCCGGGGCGAACGCTGAAGCTTTCTTT	CASSQAGANAEAFF
TRBJ2-5	-	TRBD1	TRBV5-1	TGCGCCAGCAGCACCATTGGGACAGGGGAAGAGACCCAGTACTTC	CASSTIGTGEETQYF
TRBJ2-7	-	-	TRBV6-5	TGTGCCAGCAGCTCCGGACGGGGGACCTACGAGCAGTACTTC	CASSSGRGTYEQYF
TRBJ1-5	-	-	TRBV7-9	TGTGCCAGCAGCTTAACAGGATCCAATCAGCCCCAGCATTTT	CASSLTGSNQPQHF
TRBJ2-1	once	-	TRBV6-5	TGTGGTGGCGGAGGGGACAATGAGCAGTTCTTC	CGGGGDNEQFF
TRBJ2-5	-	TRBD2	TRBV10-3	TGTGCCATCAGTGACGGGCTAGCGGGAGCCGAGACCCAGTACTTC	CAISDGLAGAETQYF
TRBJ2-1	-	TRBD2	TRBV9	TGTGCCAGCAGCGTAGCGAAGGGACTAGCGAGATACAATGAGCAGTTCTTC	CASSVAKGLARYNEQFF
TRBJ1-3	-	-	TRBV4-2	TGTGCCAGCAGCCAAGATAGAGGAGCCTTTCCGGGAAACACCATATATTTT	CASSQDRGAFPGNTIYF
TRBJ2-7	-	-	TRBV29-1	TGCAGCGTTGTTAGCGGCAGGTCGGGGACTCTCATCACCAACGGGGCCTACGAGCAGTACTTC	CSVVSGRSGTLITNGAYEQYF
TRBJ2-4	once	TRBD1	TRBV30	TGTGCCTGGAGGCCTGGGGGACAGAGAAACATTCAGTACTTC	CAWRPGGQRNIQYF
TRBJ1-2	-	-	TRBV30	TGTGCCTGGAGTTTACTTCACGCGGGTGCTAACTATGGCTACACCTTC	CAWSLLHAGANYGYTF
TRBJ1-1	-	-	TRBV28	TGTGCCAGCAGTGGCGTATTCAGGAACACTGAAGCTTTCTTT	CASSGVFRNTEAFF
TRBJ1-1	once	-	TRBV29-1	TGCAGCGCCTTAGAGACCGAGGGCACTGAAGCTTTCTTT	CSALETEGTEAFF
TRBJ1-4	-	-	TRBV30	TGTGCCTGGAGTGAGGTTAACAGCTCTGAAAAACTGTTTTTT	CAWSEVNSSEKLFF
TRBJ2-7	-	-	TRBV25-1	TGTGCCAGCAGTGGGGACGGGGGAGCCTACGAGCAGTACTTC	CASSGDGGAYEQYF
TRBJ2-7	-	-	TRBV2	TGTGCCAGCAGTCCCTCCTACGAGCAGTACTTC	CASSPSYEQYF
TRBJ2-2	-	TRBD2	TRBV28	TGTGCCAGCAGTCCAGGACTAGCGGGAGACGACACCGGGGAGCTGTTTTTT	CASSPGLAGDDTGELFF
TRBJ2-3	once	TRBD2	TRBV27	TGTGCCAGCAGTTTTGCGATGGGACTAGCGACAGATACGCAGTATTTT	CASSFAMGLATDTQYF
TRBJ1-1	-	TRBD1	TRBV19	TGTGCCAGTAGTTACAGGGGTGACACTGAAGCTTTCTTT	CASSYRGDTEAFF
TRBJ2-3	-	TRBD2	TRBV11-2	TGTGCCAGCAGCTTAGGGGCTAGCGGGAGAGTGGATACGCAGTATTTT	CASSLGASGRVDTQYF
TRBJ2-1	-	TRBD1	TRBV28	TGTGCCAGCAGTTCCCCGACAAGGGGGCCCTACAATGAGCAGTTCTTC	CASSSPTRGPYNEQFF
TRBJ2-7	-	-	TRBV28	TGTGCCAGCAGTTTCTCACTCCGGGTGAACGAGCAGTACTTC	CASSFSLRVNEQYF
TRBJ2-1	few	-	TRBV6-5	TGTGCCAGCACCGAGGTCGACTACAATGAGCAGTTCTTC	CASTEVDYNEQFF
TRBJ1-2	-	-	TRBV9	TGTGCCAGCAGCCCTAGGGGGGACTATGGCTACACCTTC	CASSPRGDYGYTF
TRBJ1-5	-	TRBD1	TRBV5-6	TGTGCCAGCAGCTCCAGACAGGGGTACGGCAATCAGCCCCAGCATTTT	CASSSRQGYGNQPQHF
TRBJ1-2	-	-	TRBV5-5	TGTGCCAGCAGCTTGTTATATGGGGGCGACTATGGCTACACCTTC	CASSLLYGGDYGYTF
TRBJ1-2	-	TRBD1	TRBV5-1	TGCGCCAGCAGCTTCTCCGGACAGGTCGATGGCTACACCTTC	CASSFSGQVDGYTF
TRBJ2-3	-	TRBD2	TRBV27	TGTGCCAGCAGTTTACTAGCGGGAGGCTATAGCACAGATACGCAGTATTTT	CASSLLAGGYSTDTQYF
TRBJ1-1	-	-	TRBV2	TGTGCCAGCAGTGAAGCGACGACAGGCGAAAACACTGAAGCTTTCTTT	CASSEATTGENTEAFF
TRBJ1-2	-	-	TRBV5-4	TGTGCCAGCAGCTTGGCGGGGGCAGGCTATGGCTACACCTTC	CASSLAGAGYGYTF
TRBJ2-2	-	-	TRBV23-1	TGCGCCAGCAGTCAATGCTCTTATACCGGGGAGCTGTTTTTT	CASSQCSYTGELFF
TRBJ2-3	-	TRBD2	TRBV7-9	TGTGCCAGCAGCCCTGGACTAGCGGGAGATACGCAGTATTTT	CASSPGLAGDTQYF
TRBJ2-7	-	TRBD2	TRBV28	TGTGCCAGCAGAGCCAGCGGGGCTGCCTACGAGCAGTACTTC	CASRASGAAYEQYF
TRBJ1-1	-	-	TRBV7-8	TGTGCCAGCAGCTACAGGGTTGGGGTGGACACTGAAGCTTTCTTT	CASSYRVGVDTEAFF
TRBJ1-2	-	TRBD1	TRBV12-5	TGTGCTAGTGGTTACTCGACCCGGGACAGGGGCAACGAGGGTGGCTACACCTTC	CASGYSTRDRGNEGGYTF
TRBJ1-2	-	-	TRBV27	TGTGCCAGCAGTCCTCGGAGGGACTATGGCTACACCTTC	CASSPRRDYGYTF
TRBJ1-2	-	-	TRBV29-1	TGCAGCGTTCCACTATCCTATGGCTACACCTTC	CSVPLSYGYTF
TRBJ2-3	-	TRBD2	TRBV18	TGTGCCAGCTCACTTTCAGCGGGAGAAACAGATACGCAGTATTTT	CASSLSAGETDTQYF
TRBJ1-6	few	TRBD1	TRBV19	TGTGCCAGTAAGACCGGGACAGTAGGTAGTTCACCCCTCCACTTT	CASKTGTVGSSPLHF
TRBJ1-1	-	-	TRBV5-1	TGCGCCAGCAGCCCTCCGGGGGGCACTGAAGCTTTCTTT	CASSPPGGTEAFF
TRBJ1-5	-	TRBD1	TRBV6-6	TGTGCCAGCAGTCGAAGGATTGACAGGGGGAACAATCAGCCCCAGCATTTT	CASSRRIDRGNNQPQHF